This T cell receptor beta chain was identified in a study of CD8+ T cells in alopecia areata. As for the study in general: Severity scoring for treated patients was based on the percentage of affected scalp area. Study-level results: Tofacitinib yielded significantly lower scalp clonality and fewer expanded CD8+ clones among the top 100. Mice gave a clearer picture of TCR sharing than patients did, possibly for HLA-related reasons.

As to treatment: oral pan-JAK inhibitor, 5-10 mg twice daily. Lesional scalp punch biopsies and peripheral blood were collected from alopecia areata patients. As to this clone: What it binds is not known.

Germline CDR1 and CDR2: GTSNPN and SVGIG (reference sequence). Trimming left V 4 bases short and J 2 bases short, with 12 bases between. CDR3 length: 13 amino acids. Reverse transcribed after extraction, RNA yielded cDNA as the sequencing template. Sequencing was performed with immunoSEQ multiplex PCR; in TCRdb, only in-frame clones are kept and a portion is missing. The sample yields 85,000 to 95,000 clones, around 70% seen once. Sequenced here: CD8+ T cells sorted from blood, sampled at approximately week 42, from a patient treated with tofacitinib. The receptor was derived from a human donor with alopecia areata. The rearrangement links TRBV30 to TRBJ2-7; D is unresolved. CDR3: CAWIRYSPYEQYF. The CDR3 region has the DNA TGTGCCTGGATCCGGTATTCCCCCTACGAGCAGTACTTC.